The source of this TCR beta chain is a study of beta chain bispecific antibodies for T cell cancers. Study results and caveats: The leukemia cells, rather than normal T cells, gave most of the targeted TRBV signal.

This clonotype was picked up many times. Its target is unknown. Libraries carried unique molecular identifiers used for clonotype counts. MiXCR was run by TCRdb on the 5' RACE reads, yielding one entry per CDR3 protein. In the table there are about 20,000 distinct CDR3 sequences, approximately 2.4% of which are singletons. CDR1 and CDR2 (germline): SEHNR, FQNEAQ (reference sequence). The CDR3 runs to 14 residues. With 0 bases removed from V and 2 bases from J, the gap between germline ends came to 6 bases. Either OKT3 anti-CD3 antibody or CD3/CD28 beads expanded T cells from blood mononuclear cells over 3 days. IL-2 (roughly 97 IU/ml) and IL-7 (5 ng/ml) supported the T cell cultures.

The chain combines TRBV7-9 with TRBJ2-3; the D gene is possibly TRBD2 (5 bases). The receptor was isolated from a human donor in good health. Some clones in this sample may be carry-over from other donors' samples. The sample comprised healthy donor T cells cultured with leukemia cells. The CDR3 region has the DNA TGTGCCAGCAGCTTAGCGGGAGACACAGATACGCAGTATTTT. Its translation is CASSLAGDTDTQYF.